This T cell receptor beta chain originates from a study of blood T cell repertoires in COVID-19. Across the study: Nucleic acid was either cDNA or gDNA, and it came from T cells, B-cell-depleted T cells, or PBMCs.

Authors' data handling: From reference gene primer amplification, estimates of nucleated cell counts were derived. The data were produced by immunoSEQ multiplex PCR, yet TCRdb's version contains in-frame clones alone and is incomplete. That table is the source of V, J and clone size, and D and trimming were worked out from the DNA. Of more than 60,000 clones in the sample, about 74% are singletons; the top ten hold 2.5% to 3%. The germline V gene has CDR1 LGHNA and CDR2 YNFKEQ. This CDR3 spans 15 amino acids. Losses at the gene ends were 1 base for V and 5 bases for J; bases not matched to a gene: 4.

Sequencing input: peripheral blood. The clonotype comes from a human donor with acute or convalescent COVID-19. The donor label of this sample is uncertain. The rearrangement uses TRBV4-2 and TRBJ2-5, with 10 bases matching TRBD1. The CDR3 DNA reads TGTGCCAGCAGCCAAGGGGGACAGGGGATTGAGACCCAGTACTTC. It encodes CASSQGGQGIETQYF.